Each of the 27 T cell receptor beta chains below was sequenced from the same sample in a study of identical twins. TCRdb reprocessed the 5' RACE reads via MiXCR and lists one record per CDR3 protein. The data contain some 1,600,000 distinct CDR3 sequences, roughly a third of them seen just once; the ten biggest clones take up approximately 0.29%. The sequencing sample was made of cord blood. Receptors were obtained from a newborn girl in good health.

The chain combines TRBV10-1 with TRBJ2-3; D could derive from TRBD1 or TRBD2 (5 bases each). Per germline, CDR1 WNHNN and CDR2 SYGVQD (reference sequence). V lost 6 bases, J lost 2 bases, and 18 bases lay in between. CDR3 size: 16 residues. CDR3 in amino acids: CASSPGEGSVTDTQYF. The DNA of the CDR3 is TGCGCCAGCAGCCCAGGCGAGGGGTCTGTCACAGATACGCAGTATTTT.

This clonotype was detected many times. This rearrangement joins TRBV10-3 to TRBJ1-2; D remains unclear. There are 14 residues in the CDR3. V lost 3 bases to trimming and J lost 0 bases, with 8 bases between them. The germline V gene encodes CDR1 ENHRY and CDR2 SYGVKD. The CDR3: CAISENKANYGYTF. Written as DNA, the CDR3 is TGTGCCATCAGTGAAAACAAGGCTAACTATGGCTACACCTTC.

J is TRBJ1-4 and V is TRBV5-1; no firm D call. Per germline, CDR1 SGHRS and CDR2 YFSETQ. CDR3 length: 15 residues. V was shortened by 0 bases and J by 0 bases, with 6 bases between the two germline ends. The CDR3 DNA sequence: TGCGCCAGCAGCTTGGGGCGGTCAACTAATGAAAAACTGTTTTTT. Protein sequence: CASSLGRSTNEKLFF.

The chain has TRBV4-2 and TRBJ2-1, with D unresolved. V was shortened by 0 bases and J by 4 bases, with 13 bases between the two germline ends. The CDR3 runs to 16 residues. CDR1 is LGHNA, CDR2 YNFKEQ, per germline. CDR3 nucleotide sequence: TGTGCCAGCAGCCAAGAAGGACCTTCTATATACAATGAGCAGTTCTTC. The encoded protein is CASSQEGPSIYNEQFF.

The chain combines TRBV19 with TRBJ1-1, with D possibly TRBD1 on 5 matching bases. The CDR3 has 15 residues. Germline V lookup: CDR1 LNHDA, CDR2 SQIVND (reference sequence). V dropped 4 bases and J dropped 0 bases, with 12 bases sitting between them. The CDR3 reads CASSKAGRVNTEAFF. CDR3 DNA sequence: TGTGCCAGTAGTAAGGCAGGGAGGGTGAACACTGAAGCTTTCTTT. Full variable domain (outside the CDR3, taken from reference TRBV19 and TRBJ1-1): DGGITQSPKYLFRKEGQNVTLSCEQNLNHDAMYWYRQDPGQGLRLIYYSQIVNDFQKGDIAEGYSVSREKKESFPLTVTSAQKNPTAFYLCASSKAGRVNTEAFFGQGTRLTVV.

The rearrangement uses TRBV28 and TRBJ2-7; maybe TRBD2 (6 bases). The germline V gene has CDR1 MDHEN and CDR2 SYDVKM. The CDR3 extends over 13 amino acids. V lost 6 bases, J lost 3 bases, and 12 bases lay in between. The CDR3 loop is CASRRLGLYEQYF. In nucleotides, the CDR3 is TGTGCCAGCAGAAGACTAGGACTCTACGAGCAGTACTTC.

V and J are TRBV24-1 and TRBJ2-7; tentative D call: TRBD2 (6 bases). The length of the CDR3 is 16 residues. Germline loops: CDR1 KGHDR, CDR2 SFDVKD. The V and J ends lost 4 bases and 7 bases respectively, with 22 bases between them. CDR3: CATSDPAGRSYNEQYF. CDR3 nucleotides: TGTGCCACCAGTGACCCAGCGGGTCGCTCCTACAATGAGCAGTACTTC.

The chain joins TRBV2 to TRBJ2-7; D unclear. Germline CDR1 is SNHLY and CDR2 is FYNNEI. The CDR3 length is 12 residues. Trimming cost V 1 base and J 6 bases, with 7 bases left between them. The CDR3 reads CASSEGSGEQYF. The CDR3 DNA reads TGTGCCAGCAGTGAAGGGTCCGGCGAGCAGTACTTC.

For this clonotype: A read error may be the cause here, since a much bigger clone is one base away. V is TRBV20-1 and J is TRBJ2-7; the D gene is possibly TRBD1 (6 bases). From germline, CDR1 is DFQATT and CDR2 SNEGSKA (reference sequence). The V gene lost 1 base and the J gene lost 3 bases, with 7 bases spanning the gap. This CDR3 comprises 12 residues. CDR3 in DNA: TGCAGTGCTAGAGGGGACATCTACGAGCAGTACTTC. Translated: CSARGDIYEQYF.

This clonotype appeared many times. CDR3 in amino acids: CAISDQRSYNEQFF. For the CDR3, the DNA is TGTGCCATCAGTGACCAGCGGTCCTACAATGAGCAGTTCTTC. This rearrangement joins TRBV10-3 to TRBJ2-1; D may be TRBD2 (5 bases). With 3 bases removed from V and 1 base from J, the gap between germline ends came to 7 bases. Germline-derived CDR1 and CDR2 are ENHRY and SYGVKD. There are 14 residues in the CDR3.

This clonotype was seen many times. This chain uses TRBV4-2 with TRBJ2-7; D is undetermined. The CDR3 is 14 amino acids. Germline lookup yields CDR1 LGHNA and CDR2 YNFKEQ. Trimming removed 0 bases from V and 3 bases from J, with 9 bases in between. The CDR3 is CASSQDFGSYEQYF. For the CDR3, the DNA is TGTGCCAGCAGCCAAGATTTTGGCAGCTACGAGCAGTACTTC.

V is TRBV20-1 and J is TRBJ2-3; TRBD1 matches 7 bases. Germline CDR1 reads DFQATT; CDR2 reads SNEGSKA (reference sequence). With 4 bases clipped from V and 0 bases from J, the junction kept 4 bases outside the gene matches. This CDR3 is 14 amino acids long. CDR3 sequence (DNA): TGCAGTGCTATAGGGGGCGGGAGCACAGATACGCAGTATTTT. This encodes CSAIGGGSTDTQYF.

For this clonotype: One end of the junction is discordant with germline, which a read error may explain. CDR3 protein: CATGRDRGATNEKLFF. CDR3 coding DNA: TGTGCCACCGGCAGAGATAGGGGGGCAACTAATGAAAAACTGTTTTTT. The V gene is TRBV15, the J gene TRBJ1-4; perhaps TRBD1 as D (6 bases). Per germline, CDR1 LNHNV and CDR2 YYDKDF (reference sequence). The CDR3 is made up of 16 amino acids.

V gene TRBV20-1 combines with J gene TRBJ2-2; D unclear. Germline CDR1 reads DFQATT; CDR2 reads SNEGSKA (reference sequence). Between the trimmed V and J ends, which lost 3 bases and 0 bases, there was a span of 8 bases. This CDR3 has 14 residues. The CDR3 DNA sequence: TGCAGTGCTAGTAGCACGGCGAACACCGGGGAGCTGTTTTTT. Translation gives CSASSTANTGELFF.

The chain has TRBV20-1 and TRBJ2-1; TRBD2 aligns across 12 bases. The J call is uncertain, as TRBJ2-7 better fits the DNA end. The CDR3 runs 21 residues. Per the germline V gene, CDR1 is DFQATT and CDR2 is SNEGSKA (reference sequence). Written as DNA, the CDR3 is TGCAGTGCTAGCCTATTTTCGCCGGGACTAGCGGGTTGGGCTGCCTACAATGAGCAGTACTTC. It codes for CSASLFSPGLAGWAAYNEQYF.

This clonotype was detected many times. This rearrangement joins TRBV2 to TRBJ2-7; D unclear. Trimming pared 1 base from V and 4 bases from J, leaving 2 bases between. Germline loops: CDR1 SNHLY, CDR2 FYNNEI. The CDR3 runs 11 residues. The DNA of the CDR3 is TGTGCCAGCAGTGAAGGGTACGAGCAGTACTTC. Translating gives CASSEGYEQYF.

This clonotype has just a few counts. CDR3 sequence: CAIATGSLGEQYF. The CDR3 DNA reads as TGTGCCATCGCCACAGGGAGCTTGGGCGAGCAGTACTTC. The chain carries TRBV10-3 and TRBJ2-7; tentative D call: TRBD1 (6 bases). CDR1 is ENHRY, CDR2 SYGVKD, per germline. The germline V and J ends were trimmed by 8 bases and 6 bases, with 17 bases remaining between them. CDR3 length: 13 amino acids.

This clonotype was counted only a few times. Germline is not matched at one junction end, which may reflect a read error. The rearrangement links TRBV15 to TRBJ2-1, with D hard to call. The CDR3 has 14 amino acids. Germline V gene data show CDR1 as LNHNV and CDR2 as YYDKDF (reference sequence). As DNA, the CDR3 is TGTGCCGCCAGCAGAGATATGTCTAGCAATGAGCAGTTCTTC. Amino acids: CAASRDMSSNEQFF. Full variable domain (missing parts from reference TRBV15 and TRBJ2-1): DAMVIQNPRYQVTQFGKPVTLSCSQTLNHNVMYWYQQKSSQAPKLLFHYYDKDFNNEADTPDNFQSRRPNTSFCFLDIRSPGLGDTAMYLCAASRDMSSNEQFFGPGTRLTVL.

This chain uses TRBV27 with TRBJ2-7; 10 bases line up with TRBD2. Trimming took 6 bases from V and 7 from J; bases not matched to a gene: 18. The CDR3 runs 17 residues. The germline V gene has CDR1 MNHEY and CDR2 SMNVEV (reference sequence). The CDR3 nucleotides are TGTGCCAGCAGACGGACTAGCGGAAAGACCTCGTACAATGAGCAGTACTTC. It encodes CASRRTSGKTSYNEQYF.

This chain links TRBV11-1 with TRBJ2-7; possible D gene TRBD2, 6 bases. Trimming left V 5 bases short and J 3 bases short, with 17 bases between. CDR3 size: 15 residues. The V gene's germline CDR1 is SGHAT and CDR2 FQDESV (reference sequence). CDR3 residues: CASSALRDFNYEQYF. DNA for the CDR3: TGTGCCAGCAGCGCCCTCCGGGACTTTAACTACGAGCAGTACTTC.

CDR3 nucleotide sequence: TGTGCCAGCAGCTCGGGGTGGAACGAGCAGTACTTC. Translation gives CASSSGWNEQYF. J is TRBJ2-7 and V is TRBV7-9; TRBD2 might be the D (5 bases). Germline V lookup: CDR1 SEHNR, CDR2 FQNEAQ (reference sequence). The V end lost 4 bases, the J end lost 5 bases, and 9 bases lay between the germline ends. The length of the CDR3 is 12 residues.

The chain is built from TRBV7-9 and TRBJ2-3; 7 bases map to TRBD2. The CDR3 runs 17 residues. The trim removed 0 bases at V and 4 bases at J, leaving 10 bases unmatched. CDR1 is SEHNR, CDR2 FQNEAQ, per germline (reference sequence). CDR3 region: CASSLAVGGRKADTQYF. The CDR3 DNA reads as TGTGCCAGCAGCTTAGCGGTGGGCGGGAGAAAGGCAGATACGCAGTATTTT.

The chain couples TRBV27 to TRBJ2-1, with TRBD1 matching over 9 bases. From germline, CDR1 is MNHEY and CDR2 SMNVEV (reference sequence). The CDR3 extends over 17 amino acids. V dropped 2 bases and J dropped 4; count of bases not matched to a gene: 9. The CDR3 bases are TGTGCCAGCAGTTTAAGGTTAACAGGGGGCTCGTACAATGAGCAGTTCTTC. This codes for CASSLRLTGGSYNEQFF.

The V and J genes are TRBV20-1 and TRBJ2-3; D remains ambiguous. Per the germline V gene, CDR1 is DFQATT and CDR2 is SNEGSKA (reference sequence). This CDR3 region has 14 residues. The V and J ends lost 5 bases and 0 bases respectively, with 12 bases between them. The CDR3 DNA sequence: TGCAGTGCTTTGCGGAGCGTAAGCACAGATACGCAGTATTTT. The encoded protein is CSALRSVSTDTQYF.

This chain links TRBV18 with TRBJ2-7; D uncertain. The CDR3 runs 11 residues. In germline, CDR1 is KGHSH, CDR2 LQKENI. The V gene lost 3 bases and the J gene lost 5 bases, with 5 bases spanning the gap. CDR3 DNA sequence: TGTGCCAGCTCACCGGACGACGAGCAGTACTTC. Encoded protein: CASSPDDEQYF.

The CDR3 coding sequence is TGCAGTGCTAGTTATGACTTCTCCTACGAGCAGTACTTC. The encoded protein is CSASYDFSYEQYF. The rearrangement uses TRBV20-1 and TRBJ2-7, with D unresolved. This CDR3 has 13 amino acids. Looked up from germline, CDR1 is DFQATT and CDR2 is SNEGSKA (reference sequence). V lost 3 bases and J lost 0, with 9 bases in between.

This clonotype was observed a few times. A junction end diverges from the germline sequence, so it may reflect a read error. The chain employs TRBV15 and TRBJ1-2, with a possible D match to TRBD1 (6 bases). CDR1 and CDR2 (germline): LNHNV, YYDKDF (reference sequence). The CDR3 contains 13 residues. DNA for the CDR3: TGTGCCGCCAGCAGTGGACAGAACTATGGCTACACCTTC. The encoded protein is CAASSGQNYGYTF.